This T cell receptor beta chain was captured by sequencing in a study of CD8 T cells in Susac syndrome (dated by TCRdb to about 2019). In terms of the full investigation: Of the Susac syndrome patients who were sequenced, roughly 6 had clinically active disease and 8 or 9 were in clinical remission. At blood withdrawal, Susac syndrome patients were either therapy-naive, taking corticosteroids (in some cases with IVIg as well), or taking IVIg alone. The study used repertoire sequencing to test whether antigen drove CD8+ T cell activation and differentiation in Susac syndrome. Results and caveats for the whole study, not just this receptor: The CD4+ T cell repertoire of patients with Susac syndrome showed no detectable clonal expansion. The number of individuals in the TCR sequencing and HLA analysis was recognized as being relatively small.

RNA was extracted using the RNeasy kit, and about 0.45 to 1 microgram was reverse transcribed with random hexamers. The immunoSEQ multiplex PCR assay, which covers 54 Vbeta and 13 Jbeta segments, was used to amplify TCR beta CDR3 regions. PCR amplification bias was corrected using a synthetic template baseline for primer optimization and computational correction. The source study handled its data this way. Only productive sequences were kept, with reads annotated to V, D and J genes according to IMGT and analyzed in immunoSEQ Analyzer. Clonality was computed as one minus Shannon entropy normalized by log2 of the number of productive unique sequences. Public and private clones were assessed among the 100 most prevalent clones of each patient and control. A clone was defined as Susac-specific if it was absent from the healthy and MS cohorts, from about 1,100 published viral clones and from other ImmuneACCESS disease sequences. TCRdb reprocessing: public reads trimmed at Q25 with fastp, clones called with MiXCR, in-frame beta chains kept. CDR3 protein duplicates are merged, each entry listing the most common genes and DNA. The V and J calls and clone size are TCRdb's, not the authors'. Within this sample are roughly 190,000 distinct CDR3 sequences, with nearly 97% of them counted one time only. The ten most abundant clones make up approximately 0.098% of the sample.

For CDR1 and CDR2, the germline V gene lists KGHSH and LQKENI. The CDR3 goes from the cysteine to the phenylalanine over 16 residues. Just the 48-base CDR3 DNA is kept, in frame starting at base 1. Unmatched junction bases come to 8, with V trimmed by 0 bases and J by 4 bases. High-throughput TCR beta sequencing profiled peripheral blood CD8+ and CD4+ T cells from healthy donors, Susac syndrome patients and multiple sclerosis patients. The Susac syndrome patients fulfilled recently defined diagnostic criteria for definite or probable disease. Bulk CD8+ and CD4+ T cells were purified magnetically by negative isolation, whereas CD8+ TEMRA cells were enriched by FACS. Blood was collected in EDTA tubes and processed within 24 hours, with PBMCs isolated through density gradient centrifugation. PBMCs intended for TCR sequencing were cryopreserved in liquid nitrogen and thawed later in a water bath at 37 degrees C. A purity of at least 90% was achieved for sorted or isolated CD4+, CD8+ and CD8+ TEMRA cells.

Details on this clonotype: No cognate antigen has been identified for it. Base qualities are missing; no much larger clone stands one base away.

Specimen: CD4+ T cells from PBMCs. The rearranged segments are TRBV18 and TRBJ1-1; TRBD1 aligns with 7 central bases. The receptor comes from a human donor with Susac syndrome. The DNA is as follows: TGTGCCAGCTCACCACCGTTTACAGGGGCGAGCACTGAAGCTTTCTTT. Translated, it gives CASSPPFTGASTEAFF.